The rows below give T cell receptor beta chains drawn from one sample of a study of blood T cell repertoires in COVID-19. Here immunoSEQ multiplex PCR was the method, and the copy in TCRdb shows in-frame clones only, minus some. The repertoire consists of 300,000 to 450,000 clones, with about 90% occurring once and the leading ten covering more than 1%. Sequencing was carried out using PBMCs or T cells enriched from blood (not recorded which). The receptor set was obtained from a woman aged 25 to 39 who had recovered from COVID-19. The CDR3 runs from the conserved cysteine through the conserved F or W. The D gene is left open where the match is weak. A row's size may be missing; if present it is once, few, many or a size class.

abundance	v_gene	d_gene	j_gene	CDR3nt	CDR3aa
-	TRBV6-5	-	TRBJ2-1	TGTGCCAGCAGTTATTCCACTCTGAGCTCCTACAATGAGCAGTTCTTC	CASSYSTLSSYNEQFF
-	TRBV27	-	TRBJ2-1	TGTGCCAGCAGCGGACATGACGACAATGAGCAGTTCTTC	CASSGHDDNEQFF
-	TRBV6-1	TRBD1	TRBJ2-7	TGTGCCAGCAGTGCCTCTACAGGGGGCCCAACCTACGAGCAGTACTTC	CASSASTGGPTYEQYF
-	TRBV10-3	TRBD1	TRBJ2-5	TGTGCCATCAGTGCTGGGACAGGCCAAGAGACCCAGTACTTC	CAISAGTGQETQYF
-	TRBV18	-	TRBJ1-1	TGTGCCAGCTCACCAGCTGGTGCCAGGGGATATGGCACTGAAGCTTTCTTT	CASSPAGARGYGTEAFF
-	TRBV7-9	TRBD1	TRBJ2-3	TGTGCCAGCAGCGAGTATTCTGGACAGGGTATAGTAGATACGCAGTATTTT	CASSEYSGQGIVDTQYF
-	TRBV7-2	TRBD2	TRBJ2-5	TGTGCCAGCAGCTCCAGCCTAGCGGGGCGGGAGACCCAGTACTTC	CASSSSLAGRETQYF
-	TRBV3-1/TRBV3-2	TRBD1	TRBJ2-1	TGTGCCAGCAGCCGGATGGCGGGACAGGGGACCAATGAGCAGTTCTTC	CASSRMAGQGTNEQFF
-	TRBV10-1	TRBD1	TRBJ1-4	TGCGCCAGCGGGCCCGGACAGGGGGCAGGAAATGAAAAACTGTTTTTT	CASGPGQGAGNEKLFF
-	TRBV5-1	TRBD1	TRBJ2-7	TGCGCCAGCAGCTGGGGGGACAGGGGGATCAACGAGCAGTACTTC	CASSWGDRGINEQYF
-	TRBV5-6	TRBD2	TRBJ2-3	TGTGCCAGCACCAAGGCGGGGGGACGCACAGATACGCAGTATTTT	CASTKAGGRTDTQYF
once	TRBV3-1/TRBV3-2	-	TRBJ2-7	TGTGCCAGCAGCCAAGAAAAACAGTACGAGCAGTACTTC	CASSQEKQYEQYF
-	TRBV27	-	TRBJ1-2	TGTGCCAGCAGTCCGCATTTTTTCCGGGACTCCGTTGCCATAGGCTATGGCTACACCTTC	CASSPHFFRDSVAIGYGYTF
-	TRBV24-1	-	TRBJ1-6	TGTGCCGCTATAACTTCTCCGGGACTTCGAGGAAGCTCCTATAATTCACCCCTCCACTTT	CAAITSPGLRGSSYNSPLHF
once	TRBV6-5	TRBD1	TRBJ2-3	TGTGCCAGCAGTTGGCCGGGACAGAGAAGCACAGATACGCAGTATTTT	CASSWPGQRSTDTQYF
once	TRBV5-6	-	TRBJ1-4	TGTGCCAGCAGCCTAGAGAACCTTAATGAAAAACTGTTTTTT	CASSLENLNEKLFF
-	TRBV5-5	-	TRBJ2-7	TGTGCCAGCAGCTTGAGTTTAGCCGAGCAGTACTTC	CASSLSLAEQYF
-	TRBV27	TRBD2	TRBJ2-7	TGTGCCAGCAGTTTATGGGTCGGGGGGAGGCCCTACGAGCAGTACTTC	CASSLWVGGRPYEQYF